The rows below give T cell receptor beta chains drawn from one sample of a study of blood T cells in healthy people across ages. A single record per CDR3 protein comes from TCRdb applying MiXCR to the 5' RACE reads. The sample consists of under 700,000 distinct CDR3 sequences, 20% to 30% of them appearing once. These same records also appear under a second study, on T cells of mothers and their children.

Material: blood. The receptors come from a boy under 18 in good health. The CDR3 runs from the conserved cysteine through the conserved F or W. A D gene is named only where the DNA matches it firmly.

>TRBV29-1|NA|TRBJ2-4
CGVVASELPKNIQYF
>TRBV9|TRBD2|NA
CASSPPSGGEYEQYF
>TRBV6-5|NA|TRBJ2-7
CASSYGSGVRTYEQYF
>TRBV5-1|TRBD1|TRBJ2-3
CASRSGTGGTDTQYF
>TRBV6-2/TRBV6-3|NA|TRBJ2-6
CASKPGANVLTF
>TRBV29-1|NA|TRBJ2-4
CSVVLTIWAKTDIQYF
>TRBV29-1|NA|TRBJ2-3
CSVTRGSTDTQYF
>TRBV30|TRBD1|TRBJ1-6
CAWKLQGSNSPLHF
>TRBV29-1|TRBD2|TRBJ2-5
CSARRGGLEETQYF
>TRBV7-6|NA|TRBJ2-1
CASSPLLGSYNEQFF
>TRBV20-1|NA|TRBJ2-3
CSARFPAGPFTQYF
>TRBV29-1|NA|TRBJ2-6
CSVEERVRGLVIAGANVLTF
>TRBV7-2|NA|TRBJ2-7
CASSLDGSGPYEQYF
>TRBV7-9|NA|TRBJ1-1
CASSLGLFRQNTEAFF
>TRBV6-2/TRBV6-3|NA|TRBJ2-3
CASSYLHRTDTQYF
>TRBV7-2|TRBD2|TRBJ2-1
CASSLRGLAGANEQFF
>TRBV5-1|TRBD1|TRBJ2-5
CASSLLQGARETQYF
>TRBV12-3/TRBV12-4|NA|TRBJ2-3
CASSLPGARLFF
>TRBV29-1|NA|TRBJ1-4
CSVGSGNEKLFF
>TRBV6-2/TRBV6-3|NA|TRBJ2-5
CASSYIRGPGEQYF
>TRBV2|TRBD1|TRBJ2-7
CASSGTGIFYEQYF
>TRBV27|NA|TRBJ1-1
CASSLQWGASGAEAFF
>TRBV7-2|NA|TRBJ1-6
CASSAGTANSPLHF
>TRBV27|NA|TRBJ1-6
CASSLSWGGLWNSPLHF
>TRBV12-3/TRBV12-4|TRBD1|TRBJ2-5
CASSPGTGQQETQYF
>TRBV6-6|TRBD1|TRBJ2-7
CASSLGQGVSSPSEQYF
>TRBV4-3|TRBD2|TRBJ2-5
CASSQGAGRKYQETQYF
>TRBV6-5|NA|TRBJ2-1
CASSYGGPAYNEQFF
>TRBV4-2|NA|NA
CTSSQDLMGEWQFF
>TRBV9|NA|TRBJ1-6
CASSVDPAYNSPLHF
>TRBV29-1|TRBD1|TRBJ2-7
CSVVRDSPYEQYF
>TRBV5-1|NA|TRBJ1-2
CASSPRGDYGYTF
>TRBV15|NA|TRBJ2-4
CATSRSGEVVWAKNIQYF